This T cell receptor beta chain was captured by sequencing in a study of cytomegalovirus exposure and HLA in healthy donors. Background on the study: Drawn from HLA-typed donors, 80 million to 100 million unique TCRs were held in an early data release. The study, taken as a whole, reports: Later analysis placed DRB1 highest and HLA-C lowest in TCR association rates, which differed by HLA locus. An analysis that was carried out later associated 16,951 TCR beta sequences with HLA alleles at 0.05 false discovery rate.

Primers included in the PCR were 60 Vbeta and 13 Jbeta primers. Clones were sequenced by immunoSEQ multiplex PCR, and TCRdb holds only the in-frame ones, with some missing. The sample has around 170,000 clones, around 80% seen once; the top ten hold 1.5% to 1.7%. For this clone: Its antigen is currently unknown.

Samples came from healthy bone marrow donors. This TCR derives from a man aged 40-50 years in good health and CMV-seronegative. Material for sequencing was PBMCs.

The CDR3 sequence: CASSPEPDRVDNIQYF. In DNA, the CDR3 is TGCGCCAGCAGCCCGGAACCGGACAGGGTTGATAACATTCAGTACTTC. This sequence joins TRBV4-1 and TRBJ2-4, with 8 nucleotides matching TRBD1. The CDR3 loop spans 16 amino acids. Germline trimming cut 4 bases from V and 7 bases from J; bases unmatched to any gene: 12. Per the germline V gene, CDR1 is MGHRA and CDR2 is YSYEKL.